A single sample is the source of the 26 T cell receptor beta chains below, sequenced in a study of CD8 T cells in ankylosing spondylitis (dated by TCRdb to about 2017). The receptor library was made with 5' RACE. TCRdb shows the sequencer as Illumina HiSeq 2500. TCRdb applied fastp at Q25 and MiXCR to the public reads, then kept only in-frame beta chains. Rows with one shared CDR3 protein collapse into an entry with the most common genes and DNA. This sample gives 400,000 to 450,000 distinct CDR3 sequences in total; roughly a sixth of them show up just once. 0.95% to 1.1% of the sample comes from the top ten. What the study reported, not specific to this receptor: A TCR beta motif of eight highly homologous amino acid variants appeared characteristic of blood from ankylosing spondylitis patients.

The antigens these receptors bind are not known. The sequenced material came from blood, either unsorted or a sorted T cell fraction (not recorded which). The source of these receptors is a male donor with ankylosing spondylitis.

The gene calls are TRBV7-8 and TRBJ1-2; no definite D call. Trimming took 2 bases from V and 0 from J, leaving 4 bases between them. This CDR3 is 13 amino acids long. CDR1 SGHVS and CDR2 FQNEAQ come from the germline V gene. The CDR3 region is CASSLKSNYGYTF. As DNA, the CDR3 is TGTGCCAGCAGCTTAAAGTCTAACTATGGCTACACCTTC.

The V call is TRBV19, the J call TRBJ1-2, with 7 bases identical to TRBD1. The CDR3 has 14 residues. Germline CDR1 is LNHDA and CDR2 is SQIVND (reference sequence). The V and J ends lost 6 bases and 7 bases, in that order; junction bases with no gene match: 11. The CDR3 bases are TGTGCCAGTAGAGTTCCAGGGGGTTCCAGTGGCTACACCTTC. Translation gives CASRVPGGSSGYTF.

This clonotype has a handful of counts. Here the CDR3 DNA reads TGTGCCACGGGCAGGCTGGAGACCCAGTACTTC. It specifies CATGRLETQYF. This chain uses TRBV11-2 with TRBJ2-5; D ambiguous. The germline V and J ends were trimmed by 10 bases and 5 bases, with 11 bases remaining between them. The CDR3 sequence is 11 residues long. Germline V lookup: CDR1 SGHAT, CDR2 FQNNGV. Supplemented by reference TRBV11-2 and TRBJ2-5, the full variable domain reads EAGVAQSPRYKIIEKRQSVAFWCNPISGHATLYWYQQILGQGPKLLIQFQNNGVVDDSQLPKDRFSAERLKGVDSTLKIQPAKLEDSAVYLCATGRLETQYFGPGTRLLVL.

This clonotype was counted between two and nine times. The rearrangement links TRBV2 to TRBJ2-2; D might be TRBD2 (6 bases). The CDR3 runs 15 residues. V dropped 8 bases and J dropped 6 bases, with 19 bases sitting between them. Germline V CDR1 and CDR2: SNHLY, FYNNEI. CDR3 DNA sequence: TGTGCCAGCGGGCTAGCGTCCCTCGGGTCCGGGGAGCTGTTTTTT. Its translation: CASGLASLGSGELFF.

This clonotype showed up many times. The V call is TRBV7-6, the J call TRBJ2-1; TRBD1 agrees at 7 bases. CDR3 size: 12 residues. Trimming at V came to 5 bases and at J to 9 bases, leaving 4 bases not matched to a gene. Germline V gene lookup returns CDR1 SGHVS and CDR2 FNYEAQ. The CDR3 nucleotides read TGTGCCAGCAGCGACAGGGCTATTGAGCAGTTCTTC. It specifies CASSDRAIEQFF.

The rearrangement uses TRBV30 and TRBJ1-2; D perhaps matches TRBD1 (5 bases). The CDR3 has 16 amino acids. CDR1 and CDR2 (germline): GTSNPN, SVGIG (reference sequence). Trimming took off 4 bases at V and 6 bases at J, with 24 bases between the two ends. CDR3 protein: CAWNRVWQGKEDGYTF. The CDR3 DNA follows: TGTGCCTGGAACCGGGTCTGGCAGGGAAAAGAGGATGGCTACACCTTC. The full variable domain, with the rest looked up from reference TRBV30 and TRBJ1-2, is SQTIHQWPATLVQPVGSPLSLECTVEGTSNPNLYWYRQAAGRGLQLLFYSVGIGQISSEVPQNLSASRPQDRQFILSSKKLLLSDSGFYLCAWNRVWQGKEDGYTFGSGTRLTVV.

The chain carries TRBV30 and TRBJ1-5, with a tentative D call TRBD1 (5 bases). From germline, CDR1 is GTSNPN and CDR2 SVGIG (reference sequence). The CDR3 totals 15 residues. Trimming shortened V by 5 bases and J by 0 bases, and 14 bases separated the two germline ends. The CDR3 nucleotides read TGTGCCTGGTCGCGGGGCTCCTATAGCAATCAGCCCCAGCATTTT. The encoded protein is CAWSRGSYSNQPQHF.

The DNA of the CDR3 is TGTGCCACCAGTCTAGGGACTAGCGGCAGTACCGGGGAGCTGTTTTTT. It codes for CATSLGTSGSTGELFF. This chain connects TRBV24-1 to TRBJ2-2; the match to TRBD2 covers 11 bases. With 6 bases clipped from V and 5 bases from J, the junction kept 7 bases outside the gene matches. Germline CDR1 KGHDR, CDR2 SFDVKD. The CDR3 is 16 residues long.

The chain recombines TRBV5-1 with TRBJ2-5; no reliable D call. The CDR3 loop spans 11 amino acids. Germline loops: CDR1 SGHRS, CDR2 YFSETQ. Trimming removed 6 bases at V and 3 bases at J, with 6 bases between. CDR3 sequence (DNA): TGCGCCAGCAAGAATAAAGAGACCCAGTACTTC. Encoded protein: CASKNKETQYF.

There are a few counts of this clonotype. The chain combines TRBV29-1 with TRBJ1-2, with D perhaps matching TRBD1 (5 bases). V was clipped by 7 bases and J by 2 bases, with 11 bases between them. This CDR3 spans 12 amino acids. Germline CDR1 SQVTM, CDR2 ANQGSEA. As DNA, the CDR3 is TGCAGCGACCAGACAGAGAACTATGGCTACACCTTC. Amino acid sequence: CSDQTENYGYTF. The full variable domain, with the rest looked up from reference TRBV29-1 and TRBJ1-2, is SAVISQKPSRDICQRGTSLTIQCQVDSQVTMMFWYRQQPGQSLTLIATANQGSEATYESGFVIDKFPISRPNLTFSTLTVSNMSPEDSSIYLCSDQTENYGYTFGSGTRLTVV.

This chain's CDR3 is CASSQEVGGRFSGNTIYF. DNA of the CDR3: TGTGCCAGCAGCCAAGAAGTTGGAGGGCGTTTCTCTGGAAACACCATATATTTT. The genes are TRBV4-2 and TRBJ1-3; D is undetermined. CDR1 LGHNA and CDR2 YNFKEQ come from the germline V gene. The CDR3 is made up of 18 amino acids. Trimming cost V 0 bases and J 0 bases, with 15 bases left between them.

A few counts support this clonotype. V gene TRBV12-3 or TRBV12-4 combines with J gene TRBJ1-4; TRBD1 matches at 10 bases. V lost 4 bases, J lost 8 bases, and 7 bases stayed unmatched. The CDR3 sequence is 15 residues long. The CDR3 sequence is CASSSLGQGGEKLFF. The CDR3 bases are TGTGCCAGCAGTTCGTTAGGACAGGGGGGAGAAAAACTGTTTTTT.

This clonotype has more than one count but fewer than ten. V is TRBV6-1 and J is TRBJ1-2; weak D call: TRBD1 (6 bases). The germline V gene has CDR1 MNHNS and CDR2 SASEGT. Trimming removed 1 base from V and 8 bases from J, with 14 bases in between. The CDR3 covers 14 residues. DNA for the CDR3: TGTGCCAGCAGTGAAGGACCCTACAGGGACGGCTACACCTTC. Its protein is CASSEGPYRDGYTF.

The genes are TRBV5-1 and TRBJ1-2; TRBD1 agrees at 8 bases. Germline V gives CDR1 SGHRS, CDR2 YFSETQ. Trimming took 4 bases from V and 4 from J; bases not matched to a gene: 9. CDR3 size: 15 residues. CDR3 region: CASSKPGQEGYGYTF. In DNA form, the CDR3 reads TGCGCCAGCAGCAAACCGGGACAGGAGGGCTATGGCTACACCTTC.

This clonotype was seen more than once but under ten times. The genes are TRBV20-1 and TRBJ2-5; tentatively, D is TRBD1 or TRBD2 (6 bases each). This CDR3 spans 14 amino acids. The germline CDR1 and CDR2 sequences are DFQATT and SNEGSKA (reference sequence). Trimming pared 3 bases from V and 5 bases from J, leaving 16 bases between. CDR3 nucleotides: TGCAGTGCTAGCCGGTCCGGGGGCGAGGAGACCCAGTACTTC. Its translation: CSASRSGGEETQYF.

The chain recombines TRBV12-3 or TRBV12-4 with TRBJ1-3; D uncertain. V was cut by 5 bases and J by 0 bases, with 8 bases left in between. This CDR3 is built from 14 residues. CDR3 amino acids: CASSESGSGNTIYF. The CDR3 nucleotides read TGTGCCAGCAGTGAGAGCGGCTCTGGAAACACCATATATTTT.

V gene TRBV7-6 combines with J gene TRBJ2-1, with TRBD2 matching over 9 bases. The V gene end was trimmed by 1 base and the J gene end by 13 bases; junction bases not matched to a gene: 11. The CDR3 is 15 residues long. Germline CDR1 and CDR2: SGHVS and FNYEAQ. CDR3 DNA sequence: TGTGCCAGCAGCTTAGTGCTAGCGGGGCAGACGCCACAGTTCTTC. Its protein is CASSLVLAGQTPQFF. The variable domain in full, with the rest retrieved from reference TRBV7-6 and TRBJ2-1, is GAGVSQSPRYKVTKRGQDVALRCDPISGHVSLYWYRQALGQGPEFLTYFNYEAQQDKSGLPNDRFSAERPEGSISTLTIQRTEQRDSAMYRCASSLVLAGQTPQFFGPGTRLTVL.

In this sample, this clonotype turned up many times. The chain joins TRBV5-1 to TRBJ2-2; TRBD2 matches at 10 bases. Germline-derived CDR1 and CDR2 are SGHRS and YFSETQ. Unmatched junction bases numbered 6, after V lost 0 bases and J lost 7 bases. CDR3 length: 16 amino acids. The DNA of the CDR3 is TGCGCCAGCAGCTTGGCCGCGCTAGCGGGAGTCGGGGAGCTGTTTTTT. It yields the protein CASSLAALAGVGELFF.

This clonotype was counted only a few times. The J gene is TRBJ1-4, the V gene TRBV6-1, with 11 bases that match TRBD1. The CDR3 consists of 17 residues. CDR1 and CDR2 from the germline V gene are MNHNS and SASEGT. The V segment lost 5 bases and the J segment 3 bases; nucleotides outside the gene matches: 8. The CDR3 DNA is TGTGCCAGCAGTCCGGACAGGGGGCTGTGGGCTAATGAAAAACTGTTTTTT. It yields the protein CASSPDRGLWANEKLFF.

This clonotype has only a few counts. The rearrangement links TRBV6-5 to TRBJ2-2; 9 bases are a match to TRBD2. Per the germline V gene, CDR1 is MNHEY and CDR2 is SVGAGI. This CDR3 is built from 16 residues. The trim removed 0 bases at V and 8 bases at J, leaving 7 bases unmatched. For the CDR3, the DNA is TGTGCCAGCAGTTACTCTAGCGGGGGCGGGACGGGGGAGCTGTTTTTT. This gives the protein CASSYSSGGGTGELFF.

This clonotype has more than one count but fewer than ten. A read error may account for a junction end that differs from germline. This rearrangement joins TRBV20-1 to TRBJ2-5, with D perhaps matching TRBD2 (6 bases). This CDR3 spans 10 amino acids. The germline V gene encodes CDR1 DFQATT and CDR2 SNEGSKA (reference sequence). CDR3: CCAGGETQYF. The CDR3 nucleotides are TGCTGTGCTGGGGGGGAGACCCAGTACTTC.

The genes are TRBV28 and TRBJ2-3; the D call may be TRBD1 or TRBD2 (5 bases each). V was shortened by 7 bases and J by 11 bases, with 25 bases between the two germline ends. This CDR3 contains 15 residues. Germline V gene lookup returns CDR1 MDHEN and CDR2 SYDVKM. CDR3 DNA sequence: TGTGCCAGCACCCCTTGGGACGGTCGTGTGGGCGAGCAGTATTTT. Its protein product is CASTPWDGRVGEQYF.

The genes are TRBV11-1 and TRBJ1-1; TRBD1 might be the D (5 bases). CDR1 is SGHAT, CDR2 FQDESV, per germline (reference sequence). The CDR3 extends over 19 amino acids. The V gene lost 1 base and the J gene lost 4 bases, with 25 bases spanning the gap. CDR3: CASSLGRLRTRGAGTEAFF. CDR3 coding DNA: TGTGCCAGCAGCTTAGGGCGGTTACGGACGAGGGGAGCGGGCACTGAAGCTTTCTTT.

This rearrangement joins TRBV10-1 to TRBJ1-2; no clear D gene. The V end was cut by 4 bases, the J end by 0 bases, with 6 bases between. Germline-derived CDR1 and CDR2 are WNHNN and SYGVQD (reference sequence). The CDR3 totals 13 residues. Written as DNA, the CDR3 is TGCGCCAGCAGTGTCACGGCTAACTATGGCTACACCTTC. Encoded protein: CASSVTANYGYTF.

This clonotype was counted many times. CDR3 in DNA: TGTGCCACCAGTGATAAAGGGGAAACAACTGAAGCTTTCTTT. As protein: CATSDKGETTEAFF. The V call is TRBV24-1, the J call TRBJ1-1; D possibly corresponds to TRBD1 (5 bases). The CDR3 is 14 amino acids. Germline CDR1 reads KGHDR; CDR2 reads SFDVKD. Between the trimmed V and J ends, which lost 3 bases and 5 bases, there was a span of 12 bases.

The rearrangement uses TRBV7-7 and TRBJ2-5; no definite D call. CDR1 and CDR2 from the germline V gene are SSHAT and FNYEAQ (reference sequence). V was clipped by 1 base and J by 1 base, with 10 bases between them. The CDR3 extends over 15 amino acids. CDR3 DNA: TGTGCCAGCAGCTTAGGTGGTGGTGGCCAAGAGACCCAGTACTTC. Its translation: CASSLGGGGQETQYF.